The T cell receptor beta chain described here comes from a study of cytomegalovirus exposure and HLA in healthy donors. The wider study: Unique TCR beta sequences numbering some 110 million came from roughly 180 million T cells in an earlier analysis. Overall study results and limits: Near-uniform donor sequencing depth was presumed by presence/absence analyses. Researchers left out some V segments, among them TRBV6-2 and TRBV6-3, as indistinguishable.

13 Jbeta primers and 60 Vbeta primers were used for the PCR. Study processing details: Some 10 million shared chains were among the roughly 78 million unique TCR beta chains that a later analysis counted. Here immunoSEQ multiplex PCR was the method, and the copy in TCRdb shows in-frame clones only, minus some. The D gene and trimming were derived from the DNA, and the V and J assignments and clone size from that table. The repertoire consists of about 120,000 clones, with 70% to 85% occurring once and the leading ten covering around 1.8%. The V gene lost 6 bases and the J gene lost 5 bases, with 11 bases spanning the gap. The CDR3 loop spans 13 amino acids. Germline CDR1 is MNHEY and CDR2 is SVGAGI. As to this clone: Its target is unknown.

The receptor was derived from a man between 18 and 29 years old in good health and CMV-seronegative. The J gene is TRBJ1-3, the V gene TRBV6-5; unclear D gene. Sequenced input: PBMCs. CDR3 in DNA: TGTGCCAGCAGCCTCTCCCTACGAAACACCATATATTTT. It is translated as CASSLSLRNTIYF.